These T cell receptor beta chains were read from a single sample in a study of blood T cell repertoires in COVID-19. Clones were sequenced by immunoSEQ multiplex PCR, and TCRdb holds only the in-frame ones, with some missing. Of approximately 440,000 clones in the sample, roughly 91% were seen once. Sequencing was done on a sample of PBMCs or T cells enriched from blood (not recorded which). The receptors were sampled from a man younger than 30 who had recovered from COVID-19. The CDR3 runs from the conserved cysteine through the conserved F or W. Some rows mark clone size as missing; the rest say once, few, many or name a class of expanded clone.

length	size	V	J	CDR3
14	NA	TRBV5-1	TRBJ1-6	CASTLRGDDSPLHF
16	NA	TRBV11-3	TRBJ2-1	CASSSGLAQIYNEQFF
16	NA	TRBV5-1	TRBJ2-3	CASSLGGSPSTDTQYF
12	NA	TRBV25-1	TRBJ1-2	CASSRDILGYTF
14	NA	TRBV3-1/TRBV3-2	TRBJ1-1	CASSHGQGYTEAFF
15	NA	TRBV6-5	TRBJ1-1	CASSHNTGKVTEAFF
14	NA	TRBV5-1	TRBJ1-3	CASSLEGSGNTIYF
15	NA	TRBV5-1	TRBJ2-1	CASSATSGSYNEQFF
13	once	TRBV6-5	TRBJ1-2	CASSQKLYLGYTF
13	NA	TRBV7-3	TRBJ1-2	CASSRDRDDGYTF